The clone carrying this TCR beta chain was seen once. The entry originates in a study of T cells in Graves' hyperthyroidism and ophthalmopathy. RNA transcripts gave rise to amplified TCR beta CDR3 regions. A set of HTBI primers served as the primers for a first-round RT-PCR of the TCR CDR3. TCRdb re-called the multiplex PCR reads with MiXCR, one entry per CDR3 protein. This table holds hundreds of thousands of distinct CDR3 sequences, 38% found once. The CDR3 consists of 14 residues. V was pared by 3 bases and J by 4 bases, with 6 bases of the junction left unmatched. Germline loops: CDR1 SGHAT, CDR2 FQNNGV.

The receptor's source is a young man with Graves' hyperthyroidism. The chain joins TRBV11-2 to TRBJ2-7; 7 nucleotides agree with TRBD1. The source material was blood. The CDR3 sequence is CASSFSRGYYEQYF. The CDR3 nucleotides read TGTGCCAGCAGCTTCTCCAGGGGGTATTACGAGCAGTACTTC.